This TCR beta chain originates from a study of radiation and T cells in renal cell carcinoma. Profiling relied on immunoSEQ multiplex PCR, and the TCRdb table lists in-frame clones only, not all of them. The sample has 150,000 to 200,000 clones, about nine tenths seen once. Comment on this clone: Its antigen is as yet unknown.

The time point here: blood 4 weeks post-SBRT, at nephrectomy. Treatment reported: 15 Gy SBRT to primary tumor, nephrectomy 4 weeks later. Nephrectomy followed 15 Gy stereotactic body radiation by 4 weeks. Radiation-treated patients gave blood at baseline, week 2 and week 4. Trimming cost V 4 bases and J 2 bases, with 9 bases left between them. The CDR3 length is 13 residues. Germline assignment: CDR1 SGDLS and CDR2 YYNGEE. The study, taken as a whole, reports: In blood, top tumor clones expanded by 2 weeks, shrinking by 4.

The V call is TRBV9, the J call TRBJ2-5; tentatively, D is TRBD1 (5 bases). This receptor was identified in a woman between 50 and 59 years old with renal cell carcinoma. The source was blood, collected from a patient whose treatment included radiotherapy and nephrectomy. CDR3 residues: CASSKGLQETQYF. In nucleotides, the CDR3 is TGTGCCAGCAGCAAGGGGCTACAAGAGACCCAGTACTTC.